This entry concerns a single T cell receptor (beta chain). The target antigen is unknown. The record originates from a study of T cells in Graves' hyperthyroidism and ophthalmopathy. Trimming at V came to 7 bases and at J to 4 bases, leaving 5 bases not matched to a gene. CDR3 length: 13 residues. Germline loops: CDR1 SNHLY, CDR2 FYNNEI. Overall study results and limits: A model built on 13 V-J features separated ophthalmopathy from stable hyperthyroidism. Most thyroid-expanded clonotypes above 0.001 were also found in blood.

Template material for amplifying TCR beta CDR3 regions consisted of RNA transcripts. A first-round RT-PCR of the TCR CDR3 used the HTBI primer set. One entry per CDR3 protein results from TCRdb running MiXCR on the multiplex PCR reads. The sample has roughly 500,000 distinct CDR3 sequences, over 35% seen once. The V call is TRBV2, the J call TRBJ1-2, with TRBD1 matching 8 bases. Sequencing was performed on peripheral blood or thyroid tissue (not recorded which). The source of this sequence is an adult woman with Graves' disease, either hyperthyroidism or ophthalmopathy (not recorded which). The CDR3 spells CASTWTGPYGYTF. CDR3 coding DNA: TGTGCCAGCACTTGGACAGGGCCCTATGGCTACACCTTC. Complete variable domain (other parts from reference TRBV2 and TRBJ1-2): EPEVTQTPSHQVTQMGQEVILRCVPISNHLYFYWYRQILGQKVEFLVSFYNNEISEKSEIFDDQFSVERPDGSNFTLKIRSTKLEDSAMYFCASTWTGPYGYTFGSGTRLTVV.